This T cell receptor beta chain was sequenced in a study of siplizumab effects on memory and regulatory T cells. Study-wide results and limits: Only a minority of proliferating CD4+ or CD8+ clones had an assignable naive or memory phenotype, with roughly 80-96% lacking one. Naive T cells appeared more diverse than memory cells and seemed to be major alloresponse contributors.

CDR1 and CDR2 (germline): SGHRS, YFSETQ. The CDR3 runs 15 residues. J gave up 5 bases and V 3 bases, and 4 bases lay outside the gene matches. TCRdb keeps only in-frame clones here, not all; method: immunoSEQ multiplex PCR. The table has about 110,000 clones, roughly 92% seen once. As concerns this clone: Its antigen remains unknown.

The chain is built from TRBV5-1 and TRBJ2-5; 13 bases map to TRBD2. The sequence came from a human donor in good health. Material: CD4+ T cells sorted from blood. As DNA, the CDR3 is TGCGCCAGCAGCTCGGGACTAGCGGGGTGGGAGACCCAGTACTTC. It yields the protein CASSSGLAGWETQYF.